The 3 T cell receptor beta chains presented below share a single source sample, sequenced in a study of a mutant IDH1 vaccine in newly diagnosed glioma. Profiled with immunoSEQ multiplex PCR; TCRdb holds only in-frame clones, not every one. Among about 92,000 clones listed, 80% were seen once. Time point described: baseline, week 1 (first vaccination visit). Indicated treatment: pre-vaccination baseline after standard-of-care therapy. Material: PBMCs, obtained from a glioma patient treated with radiotherapy, temozolomide or both. The receptors were sampled from a man aged 35 to 55 with glioma.

The chain employs TRBV28 and TRBJ2-7; 9 bases map to TRBD1. The CDR3 loop spans 15 amino acids. The V gene's germline CDR1 is MDHEN and CDR2 SYDVKM. The V gene end was trimmed by 5 bases and the J gene end by 1 base; junction bases not matched to a gene: 6. In DNA form, the CDR3 reads TGTGCCAGCAGTCAACAGGGGGCGTTGTCCTACGAGCAGTACTTC. Translation gives CASSQQGALSYEQYF.

The V and J genes are TRBV5-1 and TRBJ2-2; no clear D. Deletions cut 4 bases from V and 7 bases from J, with 8 bases between. Germline CDR1 and CDR2: SGHRS and YFSETQ. The CDR3 is 12 residues long. The CDR3 DNA follows: TGCGCCAGCAGCAAAGCAGGCGGGGAGCTGTTTTTT. Translating it yields CASSKAGGELFF.

V is TRBV7-3 and J is TRBJ2-1, with 11 bases lining up with TRBD2. Germline CDR1 and CDR2: SGHTA and FQGTGA. The V gene end was trimmed by 2 bases and the J gene end by 9 bases; junction bases not matched to a gene: 12. This CDR3 has 17 residues. CDR3 sequence reads: CASSLVSSGRRAREQFF. The CDR3 DNA sequence: TGTGCCAGCAGCTTAGTATCTAGCGGGAGGAGGGCCCGTGAGCAGTTCTTC. Looking up the rest from reference TRBV7-3 and TRBJ2-1 gives the full variable domain: GAGVSQTPSNKVTEKGKYVELRCDPISGHTALYWYRQSLGQGPEFLIYFQGTGAADDSGLPNDRFFAVRPEGSVSTLKIQRTERGDSAVYLCASSLVSSGRRAREQFFGPGTRLTVL.